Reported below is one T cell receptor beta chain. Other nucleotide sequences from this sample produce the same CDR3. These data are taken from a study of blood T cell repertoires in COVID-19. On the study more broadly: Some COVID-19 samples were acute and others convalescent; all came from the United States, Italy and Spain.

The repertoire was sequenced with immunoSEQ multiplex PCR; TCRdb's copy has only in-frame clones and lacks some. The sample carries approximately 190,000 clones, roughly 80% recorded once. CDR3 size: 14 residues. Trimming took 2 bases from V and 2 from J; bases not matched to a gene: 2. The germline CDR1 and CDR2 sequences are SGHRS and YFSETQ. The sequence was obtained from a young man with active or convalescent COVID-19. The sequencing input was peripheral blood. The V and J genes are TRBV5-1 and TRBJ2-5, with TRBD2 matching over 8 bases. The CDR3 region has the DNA TGCGCCAGCAGCTTTACTAGCGGACAAGAGACCCAGTACTTC. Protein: CASSFTSGQETQYF.